This entry concerns a single T cell receptor beta chain. Its antigen is unidentified. Carried by each TCR cDNA molecule was a unique molecular identifier. TCRdb re-called the 5' RACE reads through MiXCR, storing one row per CDR3 protein. The sample yields around 2,500 distinct CDR3 sequences, about 51% seen once. The data belong to a study of spatial heterogeneity in lung cancer. Whole-study findings and limits: Counts of expanded alpha and beta TCRs within tumors tracked the tumor nonsynonymous mutation count.

The CDR3 loop spans 13 amino acids. Germline-derived CDR1 and CDR2 are MGHRA and YSYEKL. The germline V and J ends were trimmed by 1 base and 7 bases, with 11 bases remaining between them. As for time point: sample taken at primary tumor resection. The sample in question was lung tumor tissue, obtained at surgery. The V gene is TRBV4-1, the J gene TRBJ2-7; D perhaps matches TRBD2 (6 bases). The sequence was obtained from a male donor with early-stage non-small cell lung cancer. The CDR3 sequence: CASSQVGGEEQYF. The CDR3, as DNA: TGCGCCAGCAGCCAAGTCGGGGGTGAAGAGCAGTACTTC.